Following are 14 T cell receptor beta chains from one sample sequenced in a study of T-cell reconstitution after alpha-beta-depleted transplantation in children. Researchers prepared the TCRbeta library using unique molecular identifiers, the study reports. TCRdb re-analysed the PCR reads in MiXCR, keeping a single row per CDR3 protein. Of about 58,000 distinct CDR3 sequences detected, 44% appear once; the ten largest clones hold 95% to 98%. This specimen was PBMCs, mostly from graft donor cells, taken 360 days after TCRalphabeta/CD19-depleted stem cell transplant. These receptor sequences come from a male patient between 5 and 17 years old who had a stem cell transplant for acute lymphoblastic leukemia, so the T cells may come from the graft donor.

This clonotype was detected only a few times. V usage is TRBV25-1 and J usage is TRBJ2-7; either TRBD1 or TRBD2 may fit D (5 bases each). The ends were cut back, 8 bases at V and 0 bases at J, with 8 bases in the middle. The CDR3 contains 12 residues. CDR1 and CDR2 (germline): MGHDK, SYGVNS. For the CDR3, the DNA is TGTGCCAGCGGGACGTTCTCCTACGAGCAGTACTTC. Protein sequence: CASGTFSYEQYF.

This chain uses TRBV29-1 with TRBJ2-4; a weak D match, TRBD2 (6 bases). Trimming removed 4 bases at V and 8 bases at J, with 18 bases between. CDR3 length: 14 amino acids. Germline loops: CDR1 SQVTM, CDR2 ANQGSEA. CDR3 loop: CSVGEVVDLDIQYF. The CDR3, as DNA: TGCAGCGTTGGGGAGGTGGTAGACTTGGACATTCAGTACTTC.

This chain connects TRBV5-5 to TRBJ1-2, with a weak D call TRBD1 (5 bases). The germline CDR1 and CDR2 sequences are SGHKS and YYEKEE (reference sequence). V was cut by 2 bases and J by 6 bases, with 17 bases left in between. This CDR3 has 15 residues. CDR3 region: CASSLTRASGDGYTF. CDR3 DNA sequence: TGTGCCAGCAGCTTAACCCGAGCCTCGGGGGATGGCTACACCTTC.

The V gene is TRBV12-3 or TRBV12-4, the J gene TRBJ2-2; a possible D gene is TRBD2 (5 bases). Trimming shortened V by 0 bases and J by 6 bases, and 8 bases separated the two germline ends. This CDR3 is built from 14 residues. CDR3 sequence: CASSLAMRAGELFF. Written as DNA, the CDR3 is TGTGCCAGCAGTTTAGCGATGCGGGCCGGGGAGCTGTTTTTT.

This clonotype was counted only a few times. The CDR3 reads CASSLSGSITYEQYF. CDR3 in DNA: TGTGCCAGCAGTTTAAGCGGGTCGATAACCTACGAGCAGTACTTC. The rearrangement uses TRBV28 and TRBJ2-7, with D possibly being TRBD2 (6 bases). Trimming removed 2 bases at V and 2 bases at J, with 13 bases between. CDR3 length: 15 amino acids. In germline, CDR1 is MDHEN, CDR2 SYDVKM. The entire variable domain, with the rest obtained from reference TRBV28 and TRBJ2-7, is as follows: DVKVTQSSRYLVKRTGEKVFLECVQDMDHENMFWYRQDPGLGLRLIYFSYDVKMKEKGDIPEGYSVSREKKERFSLILESASTNQTSMYLCASSLSGSITYEQYFGPGTRLTVT.

This clonotype was counted a few times. The V gene is TRBV7-6, the J gene TRBJ1-4; 7 nucleotides line up with TRBD1. Per germline, CDR1 SGHVS and CDR2 FNYEAQ. Unmatched junction bases numbered 9, after V lost 4 bases and J lost 7 bases. There are 15 residues in the CDR3. The CDR3 DNA reads TGTGCCAGCAGCTATACAGGGGCCCGGGTTGAAAAACTGTTTTTT. Its translation is CASSYTGARVEKLFF.

The chain combines TRBV29-1 with TRBJ2-1; D gene unclear. Trimming removed 3 bases from V and 10 bases from J, with 10 bases in between. CDR1 and CDR2 (germline): SQVTM, ANQGSEA. The CDR3 sequence is 11 residues long. CDR3 in amino acids: CSVERYLEQFF. CDR3 DNA sequence: TGCAGCGTTGAGCGGTATCTCGAGCAGTTCTTC.

V gene TRBV7-6 combines with J gene TRBJ1-4; D possibly corresponds to TRBD1 (5 bases). The CDR3 has 14 residues. V lost 5 bases and J 3 bases, leaving 10 bases between the germline ends. In germline, CDR1 is SGHVS, CDR2 FNYEAQ. In DNA, the CDR3 is TGTGCCAGCAGCCCCCGACAGCCTAATGAAAAACTGTTTTTT. As protein: CASSPRQPNEKLFF.

The rearrangement joins TRBV27 to TRBJ2-3; D is unresolved. V was trimmed by 9 bases and J by 7 bases, leaving 20 bases between them. The CDR3 is 14 amino acids. The germline V gene has CDR1 MNHEY and CDR2 SMNVEV (reference sequence). CDR3 sequence reads: CARGPETHQHTQYF. The CDR3 DNA sequence: TGTGCCAGAGGACCGGAAACCCACCAGCATACGCAGTATTTT.

The rearrangement links TRBV10-3 to TRBJ2-1; D possibly corresponds to TRBD2 (6 bases). Germline lookup yields CDR1 ENHRY and CDR2 SYGVKD. V gave up 8 bases and J gave up 5 bases, with 13 bases separating them. This CDR3 contains 13 residues. CDR3 protein: CAIGGTVNNEQFF. As DNA, the CDR3 is TGTGCCATCGGGGGGACTGTCAACAATGAGCAGTTCTTC.

A few counts support this clonotype. The chain is built from TRBV4-3 and TRBJ2-2; D remains unclear. The CDR3 covers 15 residues. CDR1 and CDR2 (germline): LGHNA, YSLEER. V lost 7 bases to trimming and J lost 0 bases, with 12 bases between them. The CDR3 sequence: CASNRGDSNTGELFF. The CDR3 DNA sequence: TGCGCCAGCAATAGAGGAGATTCGAACACCGGGGAGCTGTTTTTT.

V is TRBV4-2 and J is TRBJ1-1; tentatively, D is TRBD1 (6 bases). The length of the CDR3 is 15 residues. V was cut by 4 bases and J by 8 bases, with 20 bases left in between. Germline CDR1 LGHNA, CDR2 YNFKEQ. This CDR3 reads CASSRGAGLHFEAFF. The CDR3 nucleotides read TGTGCCAGCAGCCGGGGGGCCGGTCTACACTTCGAAGCTTTCTTT.

The count of this clonotype is one. The rearrangement joins TRBV12-5 to TRBJ2-5; tentatively, D is TRBD1 or TRBD2 (5 bases each). Deletions cut 3 bases from V and 5 bases from J, with 7 bases between. This CDR3 has 12 residues. Germline lookup yields CDR1 LGHNT and CDR2 FRNRAP. The DNA of the CDR3 is TGTGCTAGTGGTTTAGGGGAGGAGACCCAGTACTTC. Translated, it gives CASGLGEETQYF.

J is TRBJ1-5 and V is TRBV9; possibly TRBD1 for D (6 bases). Germline lookup yields CDR1 SGDLS and CDR2 YYNGEE. Trimming took 2 bases from V and 1 from J, leaving 10 bases between them. This CDR3 has 15 amino acids. The DNA for the CDR3 is TGTGCCAGCAGCGTCGCAGGGGCCAGCAATCAGCCCCAGCATTTT. Translated, it gives CASSVAGASNQPQHF.